These 10 T cell receptor beta chains were all obtained from the same sample, sequenced in a study of human T cells and chemical hapten exposure. As for time point: patch test 1, 2 weeks after DPC sensitization. Treatment reported: therapeutic diphenylcyclopropenone sensitization with weekly scalp DPC. MiXCR was run by TCRdb on the RACE reads, yielding one entry per CDR3 protein. The sample has around 110,000 distinct CDR3 sequences, about 12% seen once. Sample: whole blood, taken in connection with sensitization to the hapten diphenylcyclopropenone (DPC). Receptors were obtained from a woman in her forties or fifties with alopecia areata. Some clones in this sample may be carry-over from other donors' samples.

This clonotype was found many times. The V call is TRBV18, the J call TRBJ1-1; D perhaps matches TRBD1 (6 bases). V lost 0 bases to trimming and J lost 0 bases, with 11 bases between them. Germline V gene sequence: CDR1 KGHSH, CDR2 LQKENI. The CDR3 spans 16 residues. Written as DNA, the CDR3 is TGTGCCAGCTCACCACCGGGTGAGGGGGTGAACACTGAAGCTTTCTTT. Protein product: CASSPPGEGVNTEAFF.

This clonotype was picked up a small number of times. The chain uses TRBV5-1 and TRBJ2-7; D is unresolved. The CDR3 has 15 amino acids. V was trimmed by 0 bases and J by 5 bases, leaving 15 bases between them. The germline V gene encodes CDR1 SGHRS and CDR2 YFSETQ. The CDR3, as DNA: TGCGCCAGCAGCTTGGATTTGGCAGAAGGCCACGAGCAGTACTTC. This sequence encodes CASSLDLAEGHEQYF.

For the CDR3, the DNA is TGTGCCAGCAGCTTAGGAAGTTTAGGCTACACCTTC. Its translation is CASSLGSLGYTF. This rearrangement joins TRBV5-6 to TRBJ1-2, with unresolved D. From germline, CDR1 is SGHDT and CDR2 YYEEEE. The length of the CDR3 is 12 residues. Between the trimmed V and J ends, which lost 2 bases and 8 bases, there was a span of 10 bases.

This clonotype was seen many times. The chain employs TRBV2 and TRBJ1-2; 7 nucleotides line up with TRBD1. CDR1 and CDR2 (germline): SNHLY, FYNNEI. J gave up 3 bases and V 6 bases, and 4 bases lay outside the gene matches. The CDR3 is 13 residues long. The CDR3 sequence: CASRAGTDYGYTF. The CDR3 DNA reads TGTGCCAGCAGAGCCGGGACAGACTATGGCTACACCTTC.

J is TRBJ2-1 and V is TRBV11-2; D gene ambiguous. The CDR3 length is 13 residues. Trimming removed 1 base at V and 5 bases at J, with 6 bases between. Germline CDR1 SGHAT, CDR2 FQNNGV. The CDR3 region has the DNA TGTGCCAGCAGCTTAGCGACACACAATGAGCAGTTCTTC. Protein sequence: CASSLATHNEQFF.

This clonotype was recorded a few times. J is TRBJ2-3 and V is TRBV6-6, with 8 bases identical to TRBD2. The CDR3 sequence is 19 residues long. Trimming removed 0 bases from V and 1 base from J; junction bases left unmatched: 12. Germline CDR1 reads MNHNY; CDR2 reads SVGAGI (reference sequence). CDR3 coding DNA: TGTGCCAGCAGTTACTCGAGCGGGGGTGCAAAAGAACGCACAGATACGCAGTATTTT. This gives the protein CASSYSSGGAKERTDTQYF.

V and J are TRBV28 and TRBJ2-7; weak D call: TRBD2 (6 bases). The CDR3 covers 15 residues. Germline assignment: CDR1 MDHEN and CDR2 SYDVKM. Between the trimmed V and J ends, which lost 6 bases and 4 bases, there was a span of 19 bases. CDR3 region: CASSAPDGRIYEQYF. The CDR3 nucleotides read TGTGCCAGCAGCGCCCCGGACGGGAGAATTTACGAGCAGTACTTC.

This clonotype was detected only a few times. The chain joins TRBV5-1 to TRBJ2-3; 9 bases are shared with TRBD1. V lost 0 bases and J lost 5; bases outside the gene matches: 4. Germline-derived CDR1 and CDR2 are SGHRS and YFSETQ. The CDR3 is 15 amino acids. CDR3 sequence (DNA): TGCGCCAGCAGCTTGGCACAGGGGGCCGGAGATACGCAGTATTTT. Translation: CASSLAQGAGDTQYF. Full variable domain (missing parts from reference TRBV5-1 and TRBJ2-3): KAGVTQTPRYLIKTRGQQVTLSCSPISGHRSVSWYQQTPGQGLQFLFEYFSETQRNKGNFPGRFSGRQFSNSRSEMNVSTLELGDSALYLCASSLAQGAGDTQYFGPGTRLTVL.

This clonotype was seen repeatedly, ten times or more. V is TRBV13 and J is TRBJ1-5; 9 nucleotides line up with TRBD1. CDR3 length: 14 amino acids. Trimming at V came to 4 bases and at J to 6 bases, leaving 4 bases not matched to a gene. Germline lookup yields CDR1 PRHDT and CDR2 FYEKMQ (reference sequence). In DNA form, the CDR3 reads TGTGCCAGCAGCTCAGGGACAGGGAGTCAGCCCCAGCATTTT. This codes for CASSSGTGSQPQHF.

The rearrangement links TRBV20-1 to TRBJ2-2; D unclear. The CDR3 length is 11 residues. The germline V gene encodes CDR1 DFQATT and CDR2 SNEGSKA (reference sequence). Trimming took off 5 bases at V and 5 bases at J, with 6 bases between the two ends. CDR3 sequence (DNA): TGCAGTGCTGGGCGGACCGGGGAGCTGTTTTTT. Its protein product is CSAGRTGELFF.